Shown below are 10 T cell receptor beta chains from a single sample sequenced in a study of cytomegalovirus exposure and HLA in healthy donors. With 60 Vbeta and 13 Jbeta primers, the PCR was carried out. Assay used: immunoSEQ multiplex PCR; TCRdb lists only in-frame clones, some missing. The sample consists of about 110,000 clones, approximately 78% of them appearing once. Material for sequencing was PBMCs. These TCRs come from a woman aged 40 to 50 in good health and CMV-seropositive.

Remarks on this clone: The same CDR3 also results from other DNA sequences found in this sample. The J gene is TRBJ2-5, the V gene TRBV5-1, with D possibly TRBD2 on 6 matching bases. CDR3 length equals 14 residues. Germline CDR1 SGHRS, CDR2 YFSETQ. Trimming stripped 1 base from V and 5 bases from J, with 12 bases between. Here the CDR3 reads CASSLTSLQETQYF. The DNA of the CDR3 is TGCGCCAGCAGCTTGACTAGCCTCCAGGAGACCCAGTACTTC.

This clone was seen a handful of times. V usage is TRBV27 and J usage is TRBJ2-3; TRBD1 agrees at 7 bases. J was trimmed by 1 base and V by 7 bases; bases with no gene match: 5. This CDR3 contains 14 residues. Germline CDR1 and CDR2: MNHEY and SMNVEV (reference sequence). CDR3 region: CASMRDSRTDTQYF. Here the CDR3 DNA reads TGTGCCAGCATGAGGGACAGCCGCACAGATACGCAGTATTTT.

The genes are TRBV9 and TRBJ2-3; D might be TRBD1 (5 bases). There are 15 residues in the CDR3. Germline values: CDR1 SGDLS, CDR2 YYNGEE. Trimming took off 0 bases at V and 4 bases at J, with 12 bases between the two ends. The CDR3, as DNA: TGTGCCAGCAGCGTAGGTGTTGTAGGGGCAGATACGCAGTATTTT. Protein product: CASSVGVVGADTQYF. The entire variable domain, with the rest obtained from reference TRBV9 and TRBJ2-3, is as follows: DSGVTQTPKHLITATGQRVTLRCSPRSGDLSVYWYQQSLDQGLQFLIQYYNGEERAKGNILERFSAQQFPDLHSELNLSSLELGDSALYFCASSVGVVGADTQYFGPGTRLTVL.

This sequence joins TRBV16 and TRBJ1-1; tentatively, D is TRBD1 (5 bases). Trimming took 4 bases from V and 1 from J, leaving 10 bases between them. The germline CDR1 and CDR2 sequences are KGHSY and FQNENV. The CDR3 runs 14 residues. DNA of the CDR3: TGTGCCAGCAGCCCGGGACTGGAGAACACTGAAGCTTTCTTT. Its protein is CASSPGLENTEAFF.

The rearrangement links TRBV2 to TRBJ2-7, with D perhaps matching TRBD2 (5 bases). Looked up from germline, CDR1 is SNHLY and CDR2 is FYNNEI. The V gene lost 10 bases and the J gene lost 5 bases, with 12 bases spanning the gap. The CDR3 loop spans 11 amino acids. CDR3 coding DNA: TGTGCCACCGGGGAAGGTGACGAGCAGTACTTC. Amino acids: CATGEGDEQYF. The full variable domain, rest sourced from reference TRBV2 and TRBJ2-7, is EPEVTQTPSHQVTQMGQEVILRCVPISNHLYFYWYRQILGQKVEFLVSFYNNEISEKSEIFDDQFSVERPDGSNFTLKIRSTKLEDSAMYFCATGEGDEQYFGPGTRLTVT.

This clone was detected once. This chain connects TRBV9 to TRBJ1-2; no firm D call. The ends were cut back, 3 bases at V and 2 bases at J, with 14 bases in the middle. CDR3 length equals 15 residues. In germline, CDR1 is SGDLS, CDR2 YYNGEE. Here the CDR3 DNA reads TGTGCCAGCAGCGCGAACGCTGGTCAGAACTATGGCTACACCTTC. Protein: CASSANAGQNYGYTF.

The sample holds a few counts of this clone. The chain is built from TRBV4-3 and TRBJ1-6, with D possibly matching TRBD1 (6 bases). Trimming removed 0 bases at V and 10 bases at J, with 13 bases between. This CDR3 has 15 residues. Per the germline V gene, CDR1 is LGHNA and CDR2 is YSLEER. The DNA of the CDR3 is TGCGCCAGCAGCCAAGAATCAGGGGATAGGTCACCCCTCCACTTT. Protein: CASSQESGDRSPLHF.

The chain recombines TRBV5-1 with TRBJ1-1; perhaps TRBD1 as D (5 bases). Germline V gives CDR1 SGHRS, CDR2 YFSETQ. CDR3 size: 16 residues. Deletions cut 0 bases from V and 0 bases from J, with 12 bases between. CDR3 coding DNA: TGCGCCAGCAGCTTGGAGCGACAGACGTTGAACACTGAAGCTTTCTTT. Protein: CASSLERQTLNTEAFF.

This chain joins TRBV6-5 and TRBJ1-2; 10 bases match TRBD1. Trimming removed 2 bases from V and 4 bases from J; junction bases left unmatched: 1. The CDR3 contains 14 residues. Germline-derived CDR1 and CDR2 are MNHEY and SVGAGI. CDR3 sequence (DNA): TGTGCCAGCAGTTACCGGGACAGGGGCTATGGCTACACCTTC. Its translation: CASSYRDRGYGYTF.

V gene TRBV18 combines with J gene TRBJ2-7, with 7 bases lining up with TRBD1. The germline V gene has CDR1 KGHSH and CDR2 LQKENI. CDR3 size: 11 residues. The ends lost 6 bases at V and 4 bases at J; junction bases unmatched: 0. The CDR3 protein is CASSGQYEQYF. In DNA form, the CDR3 reads TGTGCCAGCTCGGGACAGTACGAGCAGTACTTC.